This TCR beta chain stems from a study of OX40 agonist ivuxolimab in advanced cancers. At the level of the study: While on treatment, patients had intravenous ivuxolimab at 0.01 to 10 mg/kg every 2 weeks. Prior anti-PD-1, anti-PD-L1 or anti-CTLA-4 therapy was allowed; 40% to 50% had some. Overall study results and limits: More expanded clones were seen, on average, in CD8+ T cells than in CD4+.

With V trimmed by 8 bases and J by 6 bases, 5 bases remained unmatched. This CDR3 is built from 13 residues. Germline V CDR1 and CDR2: MNHEY, SMNVEV (reference sequence). Generated by immunoSEQ multiplex PCR, the TCRdb table keeps only in-frame clones and is missing some. The sample lists around 38,000 clones, approximately 86% occurring once. Autoimmune disease history or systemic immunosuppression disqualified patients. Concerning this clone itself: Its antigen is as yet unknown.

This chain connects TRBV27 to TRBJ1-4; TRBD1 agrees at 8 bases. The sequence derives from an adult with an advanced solid tumor such as melanoma, head and neck, liver or kidney cancer. The sequencing used CD4+ or CD8+ T cells sorted from blood, collected in a trial of the OX40 agonist ivuxolimab. CDR3 DNA sequence: TGTGCCAGCCGGGAGACAGGGGATGAAAAACTGTTTTTT. This translates into CASRETGDEKLFF.